The T cell receptor (beta chain) described here comes from a study of shared clonotypes between healthy human individuals. The study ran the assay at deep level. Several immunoSEQ 96-well plates shared each subset's DNA, each plate a replicate. This table comes from immunoSEQ multiplex PCR, and its TCRdb copy is limited to in-frame clones, with some not included. The sample includes 450,000 to 600,000 clones, 70% to 80% seen only once; the top ten take 12%. Adults of Caucasian background living in Nashville, Tennessee made up all donors. The sequencing input was PBMCs. The source of this sequence is a woman between 40 and 50 years old in good health. Some clones in this sample may be carry-over from other donors' samples.

CDR3 DNA: TGTGCCATCAGTGAGTCGAGTGGTGGGGTCACAAGGCGGGCCTATGGCTACACCTTC. Its protein product is CAISESSGGVTRRAYGYTF. The J gene is TRBJ1-2, the V gene TRBV10-3; unclear D gene. The V gene lost 0 bases and the J gene lost 4 bases, with 24 bases spanning the gap. Germline assignment: CDR1 ENHRY and CDR2 SYGVKD. The CDR3 is 19 amino acids.